A single sample is the source of the 29 T cell receptor beta chains below, sequenced in a study of naive and memory T cell subsets. TCR cDNA received a 3' ligated oligonucleotide that carried a UMI. The SP2 primer and nested alpha and beta constant region primers amplified ligated cDNA in four rounds. TCRdb re-called the 5' RACE reads with MiXCR, one entry per CDR3 protein. Of more than 55,000 distinct CDR3 sequences in the sample, approximately 8% were seen once. Receptor source: a female donor in good health.

This clonotype was recorded at least ten times. The CDR3 DNA is TGTGCCAGTAGGCAGCCGGGACAGCAAAACTATGGCTACACCTTC. It codes for CASRQPGQQNYGYTF. V is TRBV19 and J is TRBJ1-2, with 7 bases that match TRBD1. This CDR3 has 15 residues. The V gene end was trimmed by 6 bases and the J gene end by 2 bases; junction bases not matched to a gene: 9. Looked up from germline, CDR1 is LNHDA and CDR2 is SQIVND (reference sequence).

This sequence joins TRBV5-4 and TRBJ2-7; unclear D gene. Between the trimmed V and J ends, which lost 3 bases and 1 base, there was a span of 8 bases. Germline CDR1 is SGHNT and CDR2 is YYREEE (reference sequence). CDR3 length: 13 residues. In DNA, the CDR3 is TGTGCCAGCAGCTCCGGCAGATCCTACGAGCAGTACTTC. Protein: CASSSGRSYEQYF.

This clonotype was seen many times. This rearrangement joins TRBV11-2 to TRBJ2-1; no firm D call. CDR3 length: 11 residues. The germline V gene has CDR1 SGHAT and CDR2 FQNNGV. Deletions cut 8 bases from V and 10 bases from J, with 12 bases between. CDR3 amino acids: CASRKGREQFF. The CDR3, as DNA: TGTGCCAGCCGCAAGGGAAGGGAGCAGTTCTTC.

CDR3 protein: CASSMGGGRAYEQYF. CDR3 DNA sequence: TGTGCCAGCAGCATGGGGGGCGGGAGAGCCTACGAGCAGTACTTC. This chain uses TRBV7-2 with TRBJ2-7; D is perhaps TRBD2 (7 bases). The CDR3 consists of 15 residues. V lost 5 bases to trimming and J lost 2 bases, with 16 bases between them. From germline, CDR1 is SGHTA and CDR2 FQGNSA.

This chain joins TRBV18 and TRBJ1-1, with D possibly being TRBD1 (5 bases). The length of the CDR3 is 15 residues. V dropped 3 bases and J dropped 0 bases, with 11 bases sitting between them. CDR1 is KGHSH, CDR2 LQKENI, per germline. The CDR3: CASSPRDGLNTEAFF. CDR3 in DNA: TGTGCCAGCTCACCGAGGGACGGCCTGAACACTGAAGCTTTCTTT.

The CDR3 here is CSARSGAGTYNEQFF. The CDR3 coding sequence is TGCAGTGCTCGTTCAGGGGCCGGAACCTACAATGAGCAGTTCTTC. V is TRBV20-1 and J is TRBJ2-1, with D tentatively TRBD1 (6 bases). V was pared by 5 bases and J by 2 bases, with 16 bases between. Germline CDR1 reads DFQATT; CDR2 reads SNEGSKA (reference sequence). The CDR3 has 15 amino acids.

The table lists this clonotype with many counts. This rearrangement joins TRBV29-1 to TRBJ2-1, with D perhaps TRBD2 (5 bases). V was shortened by 0 bases and J by 7 bases, with 16 bases between the two germline ends. Germline CDR1 SQVTM, CDR2 ANQGSEA. The CDR3 is 15 residues long. The CDR3 reads CSVEDNSARRNEQFF. CDR3 DNA: TGCAGCGTTGAAGATAATAGCGCCCGGAGGAATGAGCAGTTCTTC.

This clonotype turned up a few times. V is TRBV20-1 and J is TRBJ2-1; D gene unclear. Germline assignment: CDR1 DFQATT and CDR2 SNEGSKA (reference sequence). The CDR3 sequence is 14 residues long. V was trimmed by 0 bases and J by 8 bases, leaving 14 bases between them. The CDR3 spells CSARDIFRGHEQFF. The CDR3 bases are TGCAGTGCTAGAGACATCTTCCGTGGACATGAGCAGTTCTTC.

This clonotype was observed a handful of times. CDR3 sequence: CASRQGTPGNQPQHF. The CDR3 nucleotides read TGTGCCAGTAGGCAGGGGACACCGGGCAATCAGCCCCAGCATTTT. V usage is TRBV19 and J usage is TRBJ1-5; D may be TRBD1 (6 bases). CDR1 is LNHDA, CDR2 SQIVND, per germline (reference sequence). V shed 6 bases and J shed 2 bases, with 14 bases lying between them. This CDR3 is built from 15 residues.

This clonotype appeared a few times. The chain is built from TRBV5-4 and TRBJ2-5; 12 positions match TRBD2. The germline CDR1 and CDR2 sequences are SGHNT and YYREEE (reference sequence). Trimming took 4 bases from V and 5 from J; bases not matched to a gene: 9. The CDR3 contains 16 residues. CDR3 region: CASSPTTSGGWETQYF. In DNA, the CDR3 is TGTGCCAGCAGCCCAACCACTAGCGGGGGGTGGGAGACCCAGTACTTC. The full variable domain, its missing parts supplied by reference TRBV5-4 and TRBJ2-5, is ETGVTQSPTHLIKTRGQQVTLRCSSQSGHNTVSWYQQALGQGPQFIFQYYREEENGRGNFPPRFSGLQFPNYSSELNVNALELDDSALYLCASSPTTSGGWETQYFGPGTRLLVL.

This clonotype turned up a few times. J is TRBJ2-3 and V is TRBV20-1, with a tentative D call TRBD1 (5 bases). The CDR3 length is 13 residues. V was trimmed by 5 bases and J by 1 base, leaving 10 bases between them. Per the germline V gene, CDR1 is DFQATT and CDR2 is SNEGSKA (reference sequence). DNA of the CDR3: TGCAGTGCTCCAGGGTCGGGCACAGATACGCAGTATTTT. Protein: CSAPGSGTDTQYF.

In this sample, this clonotype turned up many times. The chain joins TRBV20-1 to TRBJ2-3; weak D call: TRBD2 (5 bases). The V and J ends lost 3 bases and 3 bases respectively, with 13 bases between them. Per the germline V gene, CDR1 is DFQATT and CDR2 is SNEGSKA (reference sequence). The CDR3 is made up of 14 amino acids. CDR3 coding DNA: TGCAGTGCTAGTGTGCTAGCCCGGACAGATACGCAGTATTTT. Protein: CSASVLARTDTQYF.

To note about this clonotype: Being one base from a much bigger clone, this may be a read error. The chain has TRBV6-1 and TRBJ2-7; D is ambiguous. Trimming left V 4 bases short and J 3 bases short, with 7 bases between. This CDR3 contains 12 residues. Germline V lookup: CDR1 MNHNS, CDR2 SASEGT. This CDR3 reads CASSGDDYEQYF. The CDR3 nucleotides read TGTGCCAGCAGTGGGGATGACTACGAGCAGTACTTC.

This CDR3 is CASSGDRDYEQYF. The CDR3 coding sequence is TGCGCCAGCAGTGGGGACAGGGACTACGAGCAGTACTTC. This rearrangement joins TRBV10-2 to TRBJ2-7; 9 bases match TRBD1. Germline values: CDR1 WSHSY, CDR2 SAAADI. CDR3 length: 13 amino acids. The V segment lost 4 bases and the J segment 3 bases; nucleotides outside the gene matches: 1.

The chain links TRBV20-1 to TRBJ1-1; D ambiguous. The CDR3 consists of 13 residues. Germline assignment: CDR1 DFQATT and CDR2 SNEGSKA (reference sequence). The germline V and J ends were trimmed by 3 bases and 6 bases, with 14 bases remaining between them. CDR3 DNA sequence: TGCAGTGCTAGTTACGGGCTTTACGCTGAAGCTTTCTTT. The encoded protein is CSASYGLYAEAFF.

This clonotype has a count of ten or more. V gene TRBV15 combines with J gene TRBJ1-2; D unresolved. The CDR3 is 13 residues long. Germline V gene data show CDR1 as LNHNV and CDR2 as YYDKDF (reference sequence). Trimming removed 0 bases from V and 6 bases from J, with 8 bases in between. The CDR3 reads CATSRDHGNGYTF. CDR3 in DNA: TGTGCCACCAGCAGAGATCACGGAAATGGCTACACCTTC.

This clonotype was counted many times. This sequence joins TRBV7-2 and TRBJ2-7; 7 bases align to TRBD1. V trimming: 3 bases; J trimming: 2 bases; junction bases outside the gene matches: 7. The CDR3 runs 15 residues. Germline V gene data show CDR1 as SGHTA and CDR2 as FQGNSA. Here the CDR3 DNA reads TGTGCCAGCAGCTTGGGGACAGCTATAACCTACGAGCAGTACTTC. As protein: CASSLGTAITYEQYF.

This clonotype showed up many times. The CDR3 loop is CASSFGSLGGYTF. The CDR3 DNA reads TGTGCCAGCAGTTTTGGTTCACTGGGAGGCTACACCTTC. The V call is TRBV12-3 or TRBV12-4, the J call TRBJ1-2; D is undetermined. V was cut by 3 bases and J by 8 bases, with 13 bases left in between. This CDR3 region has 13 residues.

CDR3 region: CASSQEWRLNTEAFF. The DNA for the CDR3 is TGCGCCAGCAGCCAAGAGTGGCGGCTGAACACTGAAGCTTTCTTT. The chain recombines TRBV4-3 with TRBJ1-1; D remains unclear. The CDR3 is made up of 15 amino acids. The germline V and J ends were trimmed by 0 bases and 0 bases, with 8 bases remaining between them. Germline V gene data show CDR1 as LGHNA and CDR2 as YSLEER.

This clonotype was seen ten or more times. The chain couples TRBV7-3 to TRBJ1-1; 8 bases match TRBD1. The CDR3 runs to 14 residues. Per the germline V gene, CDR1 is SGHTA and CDR2 is FQGTGA. The V gene end was trimmed by 5 bases and the J gene end by 6 bases; junction bases not matched to a gene: 8. CDR3 loop: CASSPGQGYPEAFF. The CDR3 DNA is TGTGCCAGCAGCCCAGGACAGGGCTACCCTGAAGCTTTCTTT.

This clonotype was observed many times. The chain has TRBV18 and TRBJ2-2, with D perhaps matching TRBD2 (5 bases). Germline V lookup: CDR1 KGHSH, CDR2 LQKENI. V was clipped by 1 base and J by 0 bases, with 9 bases between them. The CDR3 is 16 amino acids. The CDR3 loop is CASSPLAGTNTGELFF. In DNA form, the CDR3 reads TGTGCCAGCTCACCACTTGCCGGGACGAACACCGGGGAGCTGTTTTTT.

This clonotype was detected only a few times. The chain uses TRBV11-2 and TRBJ2-3; unclear D gene. The CDR3 sequence is 12 residues long. Trimming cost V 0 bases and J 9 bases, with 7 bases left between them. Germline V gene data show CDR1 as SGHAT and CDR2 as FQNNGV. The CDR3 DNA sequence: TGTGCCAGCAGCTTAGATGGACGGACGCAGTATTTT. It translates to CASSLDGRTQYF. Full variable domain (rest looked up from reference TRBV11-2 and TRBJ2-3): EAGVAQSPRYKIIEKRQSVAFWCNPISGHATLYWYQQILGQGPKLLIQFQNNGVVDDSQLPKDRFSAERLKGVDSTLKIQPAKLEDSAVYLCASSLDGRTQYFGPGTRLTVL.

In this sample, this clonotype turned up many times. This sequence joins TRBV15 and TRBJ1-4, with TRBD1 matching over 9 bases. CDR1 is LNHNV, CDR2 YYDKDF, per germline (reference sequence). The CDR3 has 15 amino acids. With V trimmed by 2 bases and J by 6 bases, 4 bases remained unmatched. DNA of the CDR3: TGTGCCACCAGCAGAATAAACAGGGGGCATGAAAAACTGTTTTTT. The encoded protein is CATSRINRGHEKLFF. The full variable domain, in which reference TRBV15 and TRBJ1-4 provide the parts outside the CDR3, is DAMVIQNPRYQVTQFGKPVTLSCSQTLNHNVMYWYQQKSSQAPKLLFHYYDKDFNNEADTPDNFQSRRPNTSFCFLDIRSPGLGDTAMYLCATSRINRGHEKLFFGSGTQLSVL.

The sample holds many counts of this clonotype. The chain links TRBV18 to TRBJ2-6; TRBD2 matches at 8 bases. Trimming at V came to 0 bases and at J to 0 bases, leaving 4 bases not matched to a gene. Germline CDR1 is KGHSH and CDR2 is LQKENI. The CDR3 is 18 amino acids. The CDR3: CASSPPERGTSGANVLTF. The CDR3 DNA is TGTGCCAGCTCACCACCCGAGCGGGGGACCTCTGGGGCCAACGTCCTGACTTTC.

V gene TRBV29-1 combines with J gene TRBJ1-1; D possibly corresponds to TRBD1 (6 bases). The CDR3 totals 13 residues. Per the germline V gene, CDR1 is SQVTM and CDR2 is ANQGSEA. The V end lost 4 bases, the J end lost 4 bases, and 13 bases lay between the germline ends. The CDR3 DNA follows: TGCAGCGTTGGGGGGGGCGAGGCCACTGAAGCTTTCTTT. Its translation: CSVGGGEATEAFF.

The table lists this clonotype with many counts. The V and J genes are TRBV20-1 and TRBJ2-7; D ambiguous. The length of the CDR3 is 13 residues. Trimming removed 3 bases at V and 2 bases at J, with 11 bases between. The V gene's germline CDR1 is DFQATT and CDR2 SNEGSKA (reference sequence). The CDR3 loop reads CSARAARTYEQYF. The CDR3 DNA is TGCAGTGCTAGGGCCGCGCGTACCTACGAGCAGTACTTC.

This clonotype was seen ten or more times. V and J are TRBV7-2 and TRBJ1-1; D uncertain. The germline V and J ends were trimmed by 3 bases and 1 base, with 12 bases remaining between them. CDR1 and CDR2 (germline): SGHTA, FQGNSA. There are 15 residues in the CDR3. The CDR3 DNA sequence: TGTGCCAGCAGCTTTAATATTATTTCGAACACTGAAGCTTTCTTT. It is translated as CASSFNIISNTEAFF.

The chain is built from TRBV20-1 and TRBJ1-2; D gene uncertain. Looked up from germline, CDR1 is DFQATT and CDR2 is SNEGSKA (reference sequence). The CDR3 consists of 13 residues. Trimming pared 5 bases from V and 12 bases from J, leaving 22 bases between. The CDR3 loop reads CSAFRGGRESDTF. Written as DNA, the CDR3 is TGCAGTGCTTTCAGAGGCGGACGAGAGTCCGACACCTTC.

Ten or more counts support this clonotype. V is TRBV7-9 and J is TRBJ1-4; D unresolved. The germline V gene encodes CDR1 SEHNR and CDR2 FQNEAQ (reference sequence). The CDR3 sequence is 14 residues long. V dropped 3 bases and J dropped 7 bases, with 12 bases sitting between them. Here the CDR3 reads CASSLALTGEKLFF. CDR3 nucleotides: TGTGCCAGCAGCTTGGCGCTAACGGGTGAAAAACTGTTTTTT.